The 17 T cell receptor beta chains below were found in one sample sequenced in a study of shared T cell receptors in the human thymus. Method: immunoSEQ multiplex PCR; TCRdb's copy keeps in-frame clones and lacks some. The sample contains about 380,000 clones, 85% to 95% of which appear only once. Sequenced input: thymocytes. All receptors derive from a human donor.

This clone appeared once. The rearrangement uses TRBV5-1 and TRBJ2-7; TRBD2 matches 10 bases. There are 18 residues in the CDR3. After removal of 0 bases from V and 2 bases from J, the junction contained 11 bases not matched to a gene. Germline assignment: CDR1 SGHRS and CDR2 YFSETQ. In DNA, the CDR3 is TGCGCCAGCAGCTTGGCTCCCCTGGGGACTAGCGAAGCCTACGAGCAGTACTTC. It specifies CASSLAPLGTSEAYEQYF.

This clone was detected only once. The rearrangement joins TRBV11-3 to TRBJ2-1; a weak D match, TRBD2 (5 bases). Per germline, CDR1 SGHNT and CDR2 YENEEA. The CDR3 contains 16 residues. Trimming took 5 bases from V and 7 from J, leaving 21 bases between them. CDR3 residues: CASSPGLRVIQNEQFF. CDR3 DNA: TGTGCCAGCAGCCCCGGTTTGAGGGTAATCCAAAATGAGCAGTTCTTC.

The V gene is TRBV29-1, the J gene TRBJ2-7; D perhaps matches TRBD1 (6 bases). V gave up 3 bases and J gave up 5 bases, with 17 bases separating them. This CDR3 has 14 amino acids. Germline V gene sequence: CDR1 SQVTM, CDR2 ANQGSEA. The CDR3 nucleotides read TGCAGCGTTGAGGGCGATTTACAGGGTAACGAGCAGTACTTC. Translating it yields CSVEGDLQGNEQYF.

The chain couples TRBV10-1 to TRBJ2-3, with 8 positions matching TRBD2. Germline values: CDR1 WNHNN, CDR2 SYGVQD (reference sequence). CDR3 size: 13 residues. The junction had 7 bases not matched to a gene; V was cut back by 9 bases and J by 5 bases. In DNA form, the CDR3 reads TGCGCCAGTTCGGGAGGGCCGGTAGATACGCAGTATTTT. Protein: CASSGGPVDTQYF.

The rearrangement links TRBV18 to TRBJ2-7; D is unclear. Germline CDR1 and CDR2: KGHSH and LQKENI. Trimming removed 2 bases from V and 6 bases from J, with 8 bases in between. This CDR3 is 12 amino acids long. CDR3 residues: CASSPWGTEQYF. Written as DNA, the CDR3 is TGTGCCAGCTCACCATGGGGTACCGAGCAGTACTTC.

The chain has TRBV25-1 and TRBJ2-7; no clear D gene. Trimming shortened V by 3 bases and J by 2 bases, and 11 bases separated the two germline ends. Germline values: CDR1 MGHDK, CDR2 SYGVNS. This CDR3 comprises 14 residues. CDR3 coding DNA: TGTGCCAGCAGTGAGGGTGGGTCCGCCTACGAGCAGTACTTC. Translated: CASSEGGSAYEQYF.

The CDR3 bases are TGTGCCACCAGCAGAGACCTTTGGACTAGCGGGAGGTACGAGCAGTACTTC. Translating it yields CATSRDLWTSGRYEQYF. The rearrangement uses TRBV15 and TRBJ2-7; TRBD2 agrees at 14 bases. Germline CDR1 is LNHNV and CDR2 is YYDKDF (reference sequence). CDR3 length: 17 amino acids. The V segment lost 0 bases and the J segment 4 bases; nucleotides outside the gene matches: 5.

The table lists this clone with a count of one. This chain joins TRBV14 and TRBJ1-1; TRBD1 matches at 8 bases. V shed 8 bases, J shed 5 bases, and the junction held 7 bases outside the gene matches. Per the germline V gene, CDR1 is SGHDN and CDR2 is FVKESK. CDR3 length: 13 amino acids. CDR3 coding DNA: TGTGCCAGCCCTACAGGGGGGTGGACTGAAGCTTTCTTT. This encodes CASPTGGWTEAFF.

The CDR3 loop is CASSRGTPMNTEAFF. The CDR3 bases are TGTGCCAGCAGCCGCGGGACCCCCATGAACACTGAAGCTTTCTTT. V and J are TRBV11-2 and TRBJ1-1; a weak D match, TRBD1 (5 bases). CDR1 and CDR2 (germline): SGHAT, FQNNGV. This CDR3 contains 15 residues. V lost 5 bases, J lost 0 bases, and 13 bases lay in between.

The chain links TRBV7-9 to TRBJ1-2; tentatively, D is TRBD1 (5 bases). Trimming took off 5 bases at V and 8 bases at J, with 21 bases between the two ends. Germline V gene sequence: CDR1 SEHNR, CDR2 FQNEAQ (reference sequence). The CDR3 loop spans 15 amino acids. Here the CDR3 reads CASSRDGIAGIGYTF. CDR3 nucleotides: TGTGCCAGCAGCCGGGATGGGATCGCAGGGATCGGCTACACCTTC.

This chain uses TRBV9 with TRBJ2-2; 10 nucleotides align to TRBD2. Germline V gene sequence: CDR1 SGDLS, CDR2 YYNGEE. CDR3 size: 13 residues. With V trimmed by 5 bases and J by 13 bases, 8 bases remained unmatched. This CDR3 is CASRRASGSRLFF. CDR3 DNA: TGTGCCAGCAGGAGGGCTAGCGGGAGTAGGCTGTTTTTT. The entire variable domain, with the rest obtained from reference TRBV9 and TRBJ2-2, is as follows: DSGVTQTPKHLITATGQRVTLRCSPRSGDLSVYWYQQSLDQGLQFLIQYYNGEERAKGNILERFSAQQFPDLHSELNLSSLELGDSALYFCASRRASGSRLFFGEGSRLTVL.

The rearrangement uses TRBV30 and TRBJ2-2; the D is unclear. The CDR3 totals 13 residues. CDR1 GTSNPN and CDR2 SVGIG come from the germline V gene (reference sequence). With 1 base removed from V and 1 base from J, the gap between germline ends came to 4 bases. The CDR3 reads CAWSDRNTGELFF. CDR3 DNA sequence: TGTGCCTGGAGTGACCGGAACACCGGGGAGCTGTTTTTT.

This clone was recorded once. The chain uses TRBV7-9 and TRBJ2-5; 7 positions agree with TRBD1. Losses at the gene ends were 3 bases for V and 5 bases for J; bases not matched to a gene: 6. This CDR3 has 14 amino acids. Germline V gives CDR1 SEHNR, CDR2 FQNEAQ (reference sequence). CDR3 coding DNA: TGTGCCAGCAGCTTTCACAGGGGTCGTGAGACCCAGTACTTC. Amino acids: CASSFHRGRETQYF. The full variable domain, in which reference TRBV7-9 and TRBJ2-5 provide the parts outside the CDR3, is DTGVSQNPRHKITKRGQNVTFRCDPISEHNRLYWYRQTLGQGPEFLTYFQNEAQLEKSRLLSDRFSAERPKGSFSTLEIQRTEQGDSAMYLCASSFHRGRETQYFGPGTRLLVL.

The J gene is TRBJ2-1, the V gene TRBV5-6; 8 bases are a match to TRBD2. The CDR3 length is 15 residues. Germline CDR1 is SGHDT and CDR2 is YYEEEE. J was trimmed by 6 bases and V by 5 bases; bases with no gene match: 10. Here the CDR3 DNA reads TGTGCCAGCAGAATAGCGGGAAGTGGCTTCAATGAGCAGTTCTTC. This gives the protein CASRIAGSGFNEQFF. Looking up the rest from reference TRBV5-6 and TRBJ2-1 gives the full variable domain: DAGVTQSPTHLIKTRGQQVTLRCSPKSGHDTVSWYQQALGQGPQFIFQYYEEEERQRGNFPDRFSGHQFPNYSSELNVNALLLGDSALYLCASRIAGSGFNEQFFGPGTRLTVL.

The chain is built from TRBV2 and TRBJ2-3; 8 bases line up with TRBD2. CDR3 size: 21 residues. Germline V gene sequence: CDR1 SNHLY, CDR2 FYNNEI. V shed 1 base, J shed 2 bases, and the junction held 20 bases outside the gene matches. The DNA of the CDR3 is TGTGCCAGCAGTGAAGAAGGGGTAGCGGGAAAAGACGGAGGGACCACAGATACGCAGTATTTT. This sequence encodes CASSEEGVAGKDGGTTDTQYF.

The chain couples TRBV5-6 to TRBJ2-3; no definite D call. Germline-derived CDR1 and CDR2 are SGHDT and YYEEEE. The CDR3 length is 11 residues. V lost 0 bases to trimming and J lost 8 bases, with 4 bases between them. The CDR3: CASSLAGTQYF. The CDR3 DNA sequence: TGTGCCAGCAGCTTGGCGGGTACGCAGTATTTT.

The V gene is TRBV18, the J gene TRBJ1-2; D may be TRBD1 (6 bases). The V gene's germline CDR1 is KGHSH and CDR2 LQKENI. The CDR3 loop spans 14 amino acids. Trimming took off 2 bases at V and 4 bases at J, with 11 bases between the two ends. CDR3 sequence (DNA): TGTGCCAGCTCACCAGGGGGCAAGGGCTATGGCTACACCTTC. Residues: CASSPGGKGYGYTF.